These T cell receptor beta chains were read from a single sample in a study of T cells in tuberculosis. Profiled with immunoSEQ multiplex PCR; TCRdb holds only in-frame clones, not every one. The sample yields about 35,000 clones, 92% seen once. The material sequenced was PBMCs, taken at tuberculosis diagnosis. The receptors were sampled from an adult with tuberculosis. Some clones in this sample may be carry-over from other donors' samples. The CDR3 runs from the conserved cysteine through the conserved F or W. D genes are given only for firm matches. Not every row has a clone size; where given, it reads once, few, many or a size class.

>NA|TRBJ1-2|NA|TRBV30
CAWSRSGDGYTF
TGTGCCTGGAGTCGGTCAGGGGATGGCTACACCTTC
>NA|TRBJ2-2|NA|TRBV9
CASSVDESPGELFF
TGTGCCAGCAGCGTAGACGAGAGCCCCGGGGAGCTGTTTTTT
>NA|TRBJ2-7|NA|TRBV7-3
CASSFLPGQDYEQYF
TGTGCCAGCAGCTTTTTACCGGGACAAGACTACGAGCAGTACTTC
>NA|TRBJ1-6|NA|TRBV14
CASSQVRGAAPLHF
TGTGCCAGCAGCCAAGTAAGGGGCGCCGCGCCCCTCCACTTT
>NA|TRBJ2-2|NA|TRBV7-7
CASSFSGARGTGELFF
TGTGCCAGCAGCTTTTCTGGGGCTCGTGGCACCGGGGAGCTGTTTTTT
>TRBD2|TRBJ2-7|NA|TRBV4-1
CASSQGGGPGNEQYF
TGCGCCAGCAGCCAAGGCGGGGGGCCGGGTAACGAGCAGTACTTC
>NA|TRBJ1-4|once|TRBV11-2
CASSADPTRGKLFF
TGTGCCAGCAGCGCAGATCCGACTAGGGGAAAACTGTTTTTT
>NA|TRBJ1-5|few|TRBV19
CASSIVEGTGQPQHF
TGTGCCAGTAGTATTGTGGAGGGCACGGGACAGCCCCAGCATTTT
>TRBD1|TRBJ1-1|NA|TRBV6-5
CASSSKTGPTTEAFF
TGTGCCAGCAGTTCCAAGACAGGGCCTACCACTGAAGCTTTCTTT
>TRBD1|TRBJ1-1|NA|TRBV10-3
CAIRAGGGELHAAFF
TGTGCCATCCGGGCTGGAGGGGGCGAACTTCATGCAGCTTTCTTT
>NA|TRBJ2-1|NA|TRBV6-5
CASWGRYNEQFF
TGTGCCAGCTGGGGCCGATACAATGAGCAGTTCTTC
>NA|TRBJ1-1|NA|TRBV6-1
CASSVGVRRMNTEAFF
TGTGCCAGCAGTGTCGGGGTCAGGAGGATGAACACTGAAGCTTTCTTT
>NA|TRBJ2-1|NA|TRBV5-1
CASSFDRDFNEQFF
TGCGCCAGCAGCTTCGACAGGGACTTCAATGAGCAGTTCTTC
>NA|TRBJ1-3|NA|TRBV7-6
CASSRPRTARSFRNTIYF
TGTGCCAGCAGCCGACCCAGGACAGCCCGAAGCTTTCGAAACACCATATATTTT
>NA|TRBJ2-7|NA|TRBV9
CASSPDGSSYEQYF
TGTGCCAGCAGCCCGGACGGGAGCTCCTACGAGCAGTACTTC
>NA|TRBJ1-5|NA|TRBV19
CAKQGIFQPQHF
TGTGCCAAACAGGGAATCTTTCAGCCCCAGCATTTT
>TRBD2|TRBJ2-2|few|TRBV5-8
CASSLLAGGPTGELFF
TGTGCCAGCAGCTTGTTGGCGGGGGGGCCCACCGGGGAGCTGTTTTTT
>TRBD2|TRBJ2-3|NA|TRBV27
CASSLASGRLAGGGDTQYF
TGTGCCAGCAGTTTAGCGTCGGGGCGACTAGCGGGGGGAGGGGATACGCAGTATTTT
>NA|TRBJ2-7|NA|TRBV9
CASSVDFPGWESYEQYF
TGTGCCAGCAGCGTAGATTTCCCGGGGTGGGAGTCCTACGAGCAGTACTTC